This T cell receptor beta chain was found in a study of T cells in Graves' hyperthyroidism and ophthalmopathy. Overall study: Blood from the periphery was taken at initial diagnosis, before any treatment.

TCR beta CDR3 regions were amplified from RNA. In the first-round RT-PCR of the TCR CDR3, the HTBI primer set was used. TCRdb reprocessed the multiplex PCR reads via MiXCR and lists one record per CDR3 protein. The sample shows fewer than 450,000 distinct CDR3 sequences, about 15% of them seen only once. Every diagnosis used clinical symptoms, serum thyroxine and TRAb, thyroid ultrasound and orbital computed tomography. When hyperthyroidism was first diagnosed, the blood sample was taken, preceding any ophthalmopathy symptoms. CDR3 length equals 18 residues. The germline CDR1 and CDR2 sequences are SGHTS and YDEGEE. V gave up 4 bases and J gave up 5 bases, with 24 bases separating them.

This TCR was sampled from a woman in her 30s with Graves' hyperthyroidism that later progressed to Graves' ophthalmopathy. The sequenced sample consisted of blood. The rearrangement joins TRBV5-8 to TRBJ2-2; the D call may be TRBD1 or TRBD2 (5 bases each). CDR3 in DNA: TGTGCCAGCAGCGTGGGCACTCTGGGGGTAAAATGGACCGGGGAGCTGTTTTTT. It codes for CASSVGTLGVKWTGELFF.